This is a list of T cell receptor beta chains from one sample in a study of T cell changes during pregnancy in multiple sclerosis. Libraries were prepared by immunoSEQ multiplex PCR; TCRdb keeps only in-frame clonotypes and omits some of them. The sample includes about 40,000 clones, 85% to 95% of them seen just once. The material was CD4+ T cells from peripheral blood mononuclear cells, obtained after pregnancy. The receptors come from a female donor with multiple sclerosis, enrolled in a pregnancy study. The CDR3 runs from the conserved cysteine through the conserved F or W. A D gene is named only where the DNA matches it firmly. Some rows have no size entry. The others give once, few or many, or a class for an expanded clone.

CDR3: CASSQEGTDRGLLQPQHF
DNA: TGCGCCAGCAGCCAAGAAGGAACAGACAGGGGGCTTTTGCAGCCCCAGCATTTT
D: TRBD1
size: .
V: TRBV4-1
length: 18
J: TRBJ1-5

CDR3: CASSLRQGPYEQYF
DNA: TGTGCCAGCAGCCTTCGACAGGGTCCCTACGAGCAGTACTTC
D: TRBD1
size: .
V: TRBV11-3
length: 14
J: TRBJ2-7

CDR3: CASSLVWQDNEQFF
DNA: TGTGCCAGCAGCTTAGTGTGGCAGGACAATGAGCAGTTCTTC
D: .
size: .
V: TRBV7-2
length: 14
J: TRBJ2-1

CDR3: CASSLLRGGAKANYGYTF
DNA: TGTGCCAGCAGCTTACTCAGGGGTGGGGCGAAAGCTAACTATGGCTACACCTTC
D: .
size: once
V: TRBV7-2
length: 18
J: TRBJ1-2

CDR3: CASSLKAGSEQYF
DNA: TGTGCTAGCAGCTTAAAGGCAGGATCCGAGCAGTACTTC
D: .
size: .
V: TRBV7-7
length: 13
J: TRBJ2-7

CDR3: CASSHRQGNTGELFF
DNA: TGTGCCAGCAGCCACAGACAGGGGAACACCGGGGAGCTGTTTTTT
D: TRBD1
size: .
V: TRBV7-9
length: 15
J: TRBJ2-2

CDR3: CASSLDDYRTDTQYF
DNA: TGCGCCAGCAGCTTGGACGACTACCGGACAGATACGCAGTATTTT
D: .
size: .
V: TRBV5-1
length: 15
J: TRBJ2-3

CDR3: CASSYARETEAFF
DNA: TGTGCCAGCAGTTACGCGCGAGAGACTGAAGCTTTCTTT
D: .
size: once
V: TRBV6-5
length: 13
J: TRBJ1-1

CDR3: CASSSGLTEAFF
DNA: TGTGCCAGCTCTTCAGGGCTTACTGAAGCTTTCTTT
D: .
size: .
V: TRBV28
length: 12
J: TRBJ1-1

CDR3: CAWDTLAGSTDTQYF
DNA: TGTGCCTGGGACACCCTAGCGGGGAGCACAGATACGCAGTATTTT
D: TRBD2
size: .
V: TRBV30
length: 15
J: TRBJ2-3

CDR3: CASSESRGTEAFF
DNA: TGTGCCAGCAGTGAAAGTAGGGGGACTGAAGCTTTCTTT
D: .
size: .
V: TRBV2
length: 13
J: TRBJ1-1

CDR3: CASSTRGLNTGELFF
DNA: TGTGCCAGTAGTACCAGGGGCCTAAACACCGGGGAGCTGTTTTTT
D: .
size: .
V: TRBV19
length: 15
J: TRBJ2-2